This is a list of T cell receptor beta chains from one sample in a study of OX40 agonist ivuxolimab in advanced cancers. Sequenced by immunoSEQ multiplex PCR; TCRdb stores in-frame clones only, minus some. Of 65,000 to 85,000 clones in the sample, about 89% were seen once. Sample: CD4+ or CD8+ T cells sorted from blood, taken in a trial of the OX40 agonist ivuxolimab. The receptor source for this set is an adult with an advanced solid tumor such as melanoma, head and neck, liver or kidney cancer. Each CDR3 is given with its conserved first and last residue. Fields, in order: D gene, clone size, J gene, V gene, CDR3 protein, CDR3 DNA. A D gene is named only where the DNA matches it firmly. Expanded clones get a size class; other rows say once, few or many, or leave the size out.

D gene: NA
clone size: NA
J gene: TRBJ2-7
V gene: TRBV7-2
CDR3 protein: CASSSNSGPYEQYF
CDR3 DNA: TGTGCCAGCAGCTCTAATTCCGGCCCTTACGAGCAGTACTTC

D gene: TRBD1
clone size: few
J gene: TRBJ1-2
V gene: TRBV18
CDR3 protein: CASSPPGTVYGYTF
CDR3 DNA: TGTGCCAGCTCACCCCCCGGGACAGTCTATGGCTACACCTTC

D gene: NA
clone size: NA
J gene: TRBJ1-1
V gene: TRBV9
CDR3 protein: CASSVAARVDTEAFF
CDR3 DNA: TGTGCCAGCAGCGTAGCGGCCAGGGTGGACACTGAAGCTTTCTTT

D gene: NA
clone size: NA
J gene: TRBJ1-2
V gene: TRBV4-1
CDR3 protein: CASSQDRKGGNYGYTF
CDR3 DNA: TGCGCCAGCAGCCAAGATCGTAAGGGTGGCAACTATGGCTACACCTTC

D gene: NA
clone size: once
J gene: TRBJ1-4
V gene: TRBV9
CDR3 protein: CASSHRGGVNEKLFF
CDR3 DNA: TGTGCCAGCAGCCATCGAGGGGGGGTTAATGAAAAACTGTTTTTT

D gene: NA
clone size: NA
J gene: TRBJ2-1
V gene: TRBV5-4
CDR3 protein: CASSLNGPFNEQFF
CDR3 DNA: TGTGCCAGCAGCCTGAATGGGCCGTTCAATGAGCAGTTCTTC

D gene: NA
clone size: NA
J gene: TRBJ1-5
V gene: TRBV2
CDR3 protein: CASREGQPQHF
CDR3 DNA: TGTGCCAGCAGGGAGGGTCAGCCCCAGCATTTT

D gene: TRBD1
clone size: NA
J gene: TRBJ1-1
V gene: TRBV4-1
CDR3 protein: CASSQSGTGNTEAFF
CDR3 DNA: TGCGCCAGCAGCCAATCCGGGACAGGGAACACTGAAGCTTTCTTT

D gene: TRBD2
clone size: NA
J gene: TRBJ2-3
V gene: TRBV5-4
CDR3 protein: CASSDMASGGSGDTQYF
CDR3 DNA: TGTGCCAGCAGCGACATGGCTAGCGGGGGCTCAGGAGATACGCAGTATTTT

D gene: NA
clone size: NA
J gene: TRBJ2-1
V gene: TRBV5-8
CDR3 protein: CASSLKHPYNEQFF
CDR3 DNA: TGTGCCAGCAGCTTGAAACACCCCTACAATGAGCAGTTCTTC

D gene: TRBD2
clone size: NA
J gene: TRBJ2-7
V gene: TRBV7-3
CDR3 protein: CASSLTGVPSGSPYEQYF
CDR3 DNA: TGTGCCAGCAGCTTAACGGGGGTCCCGAGCGGGAGTCCCTACGAGCAGTACTTC

D gene: TRBD1
clone size: NA
J gene: TRBJ1-1
V gene: TRBV13
CDR3 protein: CASSQGAGDTEAFF
CDR3 DNA: TGTGCCAGCAGCCAGGGGGCGGGTGACACTGAAGCTTTCTTT

D gene: TRBD2
clone size: NA
J gene: TRBJ2-3
V gene: TRBV2
CDR3 protein: CASKSGGTDTQYF
CDR3 DNA: TGTGCCAGCAAAAGCGGGGGCACAGATACGCAGTATTTT

D gene: TRBD1
clone size: NA
J gene: TRBJ2-1
V gene: TRBV4-1
CDR3 protein: CASSRAGGGTGGYEQFF
CDR3 DNA: TGCGCCAGCAGCCGAGCGGGTGGGGGGACAGGGGGCTATGAGCAGTTCTTC

D gene: NA
clone size: NA
J gene: TRBJ1-5
V gene: TRBV6-1
CDR3 protein: CASSAREGSGQPQHF
CDR3 DNA: TGTGCCAGCAGTGCCCGCGAGGGGTCGGGTCAGCCCCAGCATTTT

D gene: TRBD2
clone size: NA
J gene: TRBJ2-1
V gene: TRBV7-3
CDR3 protein: CASSSRVLAGSSYNEQFF
CDR3 DNA: TGTGCCAGCAGCTCCCGCGTGCTAGCGGGATCCTCCTACAATGAGCAGTTCTTC

D gene: NA
clone size: NA
J gene: TRBJ2-1
V gene: TRBV18
CDR3 protein: CASSPADAQGQFF
CDR3 DNA: TGTGCCAGCTCACCGGCCGACGCGCAAGGGCAGTTCTTC

D gene: NA
clone size: NA
J gene: TRBJ2-6
V gene: TRBV19
CDR3 protein: CASSIYSGANVLTF
CDR3 DNA: TGTGCCAGTAGTATCTACTCTGGGGCCAACGTCCTGACTTTC

D gene: TRBD1
clone size: NA
J gene: TRBJ2-4
V gene: TRBV15
CDR3 protein: CATRDRKNIQYF
CDR3 DNA: TGTGCCACCAGGGACAGGAAAAACATTCAGTACTTC

D gene: NA
clone size: NA
J gene: TRBJ1-5
V gene: TRBV6-1
CDR3 protein: CASMTRGANQPQHF
CDR3 DNA: TGTGCCAGCATGACCAGGGGTGCCAATCAGCCCCAGCATTTT

D gene: TRBD1
clone size: NA
J gene: TRBJ1-6
V gene: TRBV7-9
CDR3 protein: CASSSGTGTSPLHF
CDR3 DNA: TGTGCCAGCAGCTCCGGGACAGGGACTTCACCCCTCCACTTT

D gene: NA
clone size: NA
J gene: TRBJ1-5
V gene: TRBV28
CDR3 protein: CASNIGHNSNQPQHF
CDR3 DNA: TGTGCCAGCAACATCGGGCATAATAGCAATCAGCCCCAGCATTTT

D gene: NA
clone size: NA
J gene: TRBJ1-1
V gene: TRBV10-2
CDR3 protein: CASSEFRAGASASEAFF
CDR3 DNA: TGCGCCAGCAGTGAGTTTCGGGCGGGGGCTAGTGCCTCTGAAGCTTTCTTT

D gene: NA
clone size: NA
J gene: TRBJ1-2
V gene: TRBV4-2
CDR3 protein: CASSQDAGGGYGYTF
CDR3 DNA: TGTGCCAGCAGCCAAGATGCCGGGGGCGGCTATGGCTACACCTTC

D gene: NA
clone size: NA
J gene: TRBJ2-7
V gene: TRBV7-9
CDR3 protein: CATQGQDYEQYF
CDR3 DNA: TGTGCCACTCAAGGACAAGACTACGAGCAGTACTTC

D gene: NA
clone size: NA
J gene: TRBJ2-2
V gene: TRBV7-2
CDR3 protein: CASSQEWGSTGELFF
CDR3 DNA: TGTGCCAGCAGCCAAGAGTGGGGGTCCACCGGGGAGCTGTTTTTT

D gene: NA
clone size: NA
J gene: TRBJ2-1
V gene: TRBV4-1
CDR3 protein: CASSQEISASYNEQFF
CDR3 DNA: TGCGCCAGCAGCCAAGAGATTAGCGCCTCCTACAATGAGCAGTTCTTC

D gene: NA
clone size: NA
J gene: TRBJ1-2
V gene: TRBV2
CDR3 protein: CASSEVQLPYGYTF
CDR3 DNA: TGTGCCAGCAGTGAAGTACAATTGCCCTATGGCTACACCTTC

D gene: NA
clone size: NA
J gene: TRBJ1-1
V gene: TRBV28
CDR3 protein: CASSLLGENTEAFF
CDR3 DNA: TGTGCCAGCAGTTTACTGGGGGAGAACACTGAAGCTTTCTTT

D gene: NA
clone size: NA
J gene: TRBJ2-7
V gene: TRBV23-1
CDR3 protein: CASSQLGHSYEQYF
CDR3 DNA: TGCGCCAGCAGTCAATTGGGACATTCCTACGAGCAGTACTTC

D gene: TRBD1
clone size: NA
J gene: TRBJ2-7
V gene: TRBV28
CDR3 protein: CASTTGTEVYEQYF
CDR3 DNA: TGTGCCAGCACCACCGGGACAGAGGTCTACGAGCAGTACTTC

D gene: NA
clone size: once
J gene: TRBJ2-7
V gene: TRBV6-1
CDR3 protein: CASSVAGYSYEQYF
CDR3 DNA: TGTGCCAGCAGTGTGGCAGGTTACTCCTACGAGCAGTACTTC

D gene: NA
clone size: NA
J gene: TRBJ1-1
V gene: TRBV30
CDR3 protein: CAWSVSMARAFF
CDR3 DNA: TGTGCCTGGAGTGTATCTATGGCGAGGGCTTTCTTT

D gene: NA
clone size: NA
J gene: TRBJ1-4
V gene: TRBV5-1
CDR3 protein: CASSLRQNNEKLFF
CDR3 DNA: TGCGCCAGCAGCTTACGGCAGAACAATGAAAAACTGTTTTTT

D gene: NA
clone size: NA
J gene: TRBJ2-7
V gene: TRBV5-5
CDR3 protein: CASSLARDEQYF
CDR3 DNA: TGTGCCAGCAGCTTGGCACGGGACGAGCAGTACTTC

D gene: NA
clone size: NA
J gene: TRBJ1-1
V gene: TRBV6-1
CDR3 protein: CASSEALWENTEAFF
CDR3 DNA: TGTGCCAGCAGTGAAGCGCTCTGGGAGAACACTGAAGCTTTCTTT

D gene: TRBD1
clone size: once
J gene: TRBJ2-1
V gene: TRBV6-5
CDR3 protein: CASSYPPRTGHNEQFF
CDR3 DNA: TGTGCCAGCAGTTACCCGCCCCGGACAGGGCACAATGAGCAGTTCTTC

D gene: NA
clone size: NA
J gene: TRBJ2-2
V gene: TRBV15
CDR3 protein: CATSRGSTVNTGELFF
CDR3 DNA: TGTGCCACCAGCAGAGGCTCAACAGTTAACACCGGGGAGCTGTTTTTT

D gene: NA
clone size: NA
J gene: TRBJ2-1
V gene: TRBV7-3
CDR3 protein: CASSLGGSYNEQFF
CDR3 DNA: TGTGCCAGCAGCTTAGGAGGAAGCTACAATGAGCAGTTCTTC

D gene: NA
clone size: NA
J gene: TRBJ2-7
V gene: TRBV10-3
CDR3 protein: CAIKLSLAAYEQYF
CDR3 DNA: TGTGCCATCAAATTGTCTCTAGCCGCCTACGAGCAGTACTTC

D gene: TRBD2
clone size: once
J gene: TRBJ2-1
V gene: TRBV5-5
CDR3 protein: CASSREGRGTYNEQFF
CDR3 DNA: TGTGCCAGCAGTCGCGAGGGGCGGGGGACCTACAATGAGCAGTTCTTC

D gene: NA
clone size: NA
J gene: TRBJ2-5
V gene: TRBV7-8
CDR3 protein: CASRGRFRETQYF
CDR3 DNA: TGTGCCTCCAGGGGCAGGTTCCGCGAGACCCAGTACTTC

D gene: NA
clone size: NA
J gene: TRBJ1-2
V gene: TRBV5-4
CDR3 protein: CASSPDTNYGYTF
CDR3 DNA: TGTGCCAGCAGCCCGGACACCAACTATGGCTACACCTTC

D gene: NA
clone size: NA
J gene: TRBJ2-1
V gene: TRBV27
CDR3 protein: CASSRNRVDYNEQFF
CDR3 DNA: TGTGCCAGCAGTAGAAACAGGGTAGACTACAATGAGCAGTTCTTC

D gene: TRBD2
clone size: NA
J gene: TRBJ2-5
V gene: TRBV5-4
CDR3 protein: CASSWGLAGGETQYF
CDR3 DNA: TGTGCCAGCAGCTGGGGACTAGCGGGCGGAGAGACCCAGTACTTC

D gene: NA
clone size: NA
J gene: TRBJ1-1
V gene: TRBV9
CDR3 protein: CASSAVVGNTEAFF
CDR3 DNA: TGTGCCAGCAGCGCGGTGGTGGGGAACACTGAAGCTTTCTTT

D gene: NA
clone size: NA
J gene: TRBJ2-7
V gene: TRBV7-9
CDR3 protein: CASSPDRTPYEQYF
CDR3 DNA: TGTGCCAGCAGCCCCGACAGGACACCCTACGAGCAGTACTTC

D gene: NA
clone size: NA
J gene: TRBJ2-5
V gene: TRBV5-4
CDR3 protein: CASSLETFQETQYF
CDR3 DNA: TGTGCCAGCAGCTTGGAGACATTCCAAGAGACCCAGTACTTC

D gene: NA
clone size: NA
J gene: TRBJ1-3
V gene: TRBV7-9
CDR3 protein: CASSLDIRVNTIYF
CDR3 DNA: TGTGCCAGCAGCTTAGACATCAGGGTGAACACCATATATTTT

D gene: TRBD2
clone size: NA
J gene: TRBJ2-5
V gene: TRBV10-3
CDR3 protein: CATRTSGGYQETQYF
CDR3 DNA: TGTGCCACCCGGACCAGCGGGGGCTACCAAGAGACCCAGTACTTC

D gene: NA
clone size: NA
J gene: TRBJ2-7
V gene: TRBV19
CDR3 protein: CASSIAAFQTWEQYF
CDR3 DNA: TGTGCCAGTAGTATAGCGGCGTTTCAGACGTGGGAGCAGTACTTC

D gene: NA
clone size: few
J gene: TRBJ2-1
V gene: TRBV10-1
CDR3 protein: CASSEFQAGFTNEQFF
CDR3 DNA: TGCGCCAGCAGTGAGTTCCAGGCAGGATTTACAAATGAGCAGTTCTTC

D gene: NA
clone size: NA
J gene: TRBJ1-2
V gene: TRBV18
CDR3 protein: CASSSSGREYGYTF
CDR3 DNA: TGTGCCAGCTCATCCTCCGGCCGGGAATATGGCTACACCTTC

D gene: NA
clone size: NA
J gene: TRBJ2-1
V gene: TRBV6-1
CDR3 protein: CASRGGQLLNNEQFF
CDR3 DNA: TGTGCCAGCCGGGGAGGACAGTTACTGAACAATGAGCAGTTCTTC

D gene: TRBD2
clone size: NA
J gene: TRBJ2-5
V gene: TRBV28
CDR3 protein: CASNPTSGATETQYF
CDR3 DNA: TGTGCCAGCAATCCGACTAGCGGGGCGACAGAGACCCAGTACTTC

D gene: NA
clone size: NA
J gene: TRBJ1-2
V gene: TRBV27
CDR3 protein: CASSPKSGTTANYGYTF
CDR3 DNA: TGTGCCAGCAGCCCGAAGTCCGGGACTACAGCTAACTATGGCTACACCTTC

D gene: NA
clone size: NA
J gene: TRBJ2-6
V gene: TRBV5-4
CDR3 protein: CASSLLTSGANVLTF
CDR3 DNA: TGTGCCAGCAGCTTACTGACCTCTGGGGCCAACGTCCTGACTTTC

D gene: TRBD1
clone size: once
J gene: TRBJ2-7
V gene: TRBV5-1
CDR3 protein: CASSLVGTGGYEQYF
CDR3 DNA: TGCGCCAGCAGCTTGGTAGGGACAGGGGGCTACGAGCAGTACTTC

D gene: TRBD1
clone size: NA
J gene: TRBJ2-7
V gene: TRBV28
CDR3 protein: CASSTGAHSYEQYF
CDR3 DNA: TGTGCCAGCAGTACAGGGGCCCACTCCTACGAGCAGTACTTC